Following are 18 T cell receptor beta chains from one sample sequenced in a study of T cell responses to AZD1222 COVID-19 vaccine. Assay: immunoSEQ multiplex PCR; the TCRdb copy retains only in-frame clones and omits some. The sample shows 65,000 to 95,000 clones, over 75% of them seen only once. This specimen was peripheral blood, taken 28 days after the second AZD1222 dose. The receptors were sampled from an adult who received the AZD1222 COVID-19 vaccine.

This chain links TRBV6-5 with TRBJ2-1; D unresolved. Germline V gene sequence: CDR1 MNHEY, CDR2 SVGAGI. Between the trimmed V and J ends, which lost 6 bases and 12 bases, there was a span of 12 bases. The CDR3 extends over 11 amino acids. The DNA for the CDR3 is TGTGCCAGCAGCCATGGGTTAATGCAGTTCTTC. It yields the protein CASSHGLMQFF.

This chain joins TRBV19 and TRBJ1-5; 7 bases match TRBD1. Germline V gives CDR1 LNHDA, CDR2 SQIVND (reference sequence). The CDR3 has 15 amino acids. J lost 7 bases, V lost 3 bases, and 9 bases had no gene match. CDR3 nucleotides: TGTGCCAGTAGTATTGGGACAGAGCGGAGGCAGCCCCAGCATTTT. This translates into CASSIGTERRQPQHF.

The J gene is TRBJ1-2, the V gene TRBV2; perhaps TRBD1 as D (6 bases). From germline, CDR1 is SNHLY and CDR2 FYNNEI. V lost 5 bases, J lost 7 bases, and 23 bases lay in between. This CDR3 region has 16 residues. CDR3 nucleotide sequence: TGTGCCAGCAGTCCCGAGGGCACAGGGTATAGTCGTGGCTACACCTTC. It codes for CASSPEGTGYSRGYTF.

The rearrangement joins TRBV6-5 to TRBJ1-1; possibly TRBD1 for D (5 bases). Germline V gene sequence: CDR1 MNHEY, CDR2 SVGAGI. This CDR3 region has 13 residues. Trimming took 2 bases from V and 4 from J, leaving 8 bases between them. The CDR3 region is CASSYGGTTEAFF. CDR3 bases: TGTGCCAGCAGTTACGGGGGGACCACTGAAGCTTTCTTT.

The chain uses TRBV1 and TRBJ1-4. TRBV1 is tagged as a pseudogene. The CDR3 is made up of 15 amino acids. CDR3 residues: CTSSQDRDFYEKLFF. The CDR3 DNA reads as TGCACCAGCAGCCAAGATCGAGACTTTTATGAAAAACTGTTTTTT.

The CDR3 protein is CASSSLQGSSGNTIYF. The CDR3 DNA sequence: TGTGCCAGCAGCTCCCTCCAGGGGAGCTCTGGAAACACCATATATTTT. The gene calls are TRBV7-9 and TRBJ1-3, with D possibly TRBD1 on 6 matching bases. The germline V gene encodes CDR1 SEHNR and CDR2 FQNEAQ (reference sequence). The CDR3 runs 16 residues. V lost 4 bases to trimming and J lost 0 bases, with 13 bases between them.

V usage is TRBV7-9 and J usage is TRBJ2-3; D is unresolved. The CDR3 is 15 amino acids. V lost 5 bases, J lost 0 bases, and 12 bases lay in between. The germline V gene encodes CDR1 SEHNR and CDR2 FQNEAQ (reference sequence). Here the CDR3 reads CASSRPSPSTDTQYF. The CDR3 nucleotides read TGTGCCAGCAGCCGCCCCTCACCAAGCACAGATACGCAGTATTTT.

This clone has only one observation. CDR3 nucleotides: TGTGCCAGCTCATTGCCGGGACTCCAATCAGAAAAACTGTTTTTT. Its protein product is CASSLPGLQSEKLFF. This chain joins TRBV18 and TRBJ1-4; the D gene is possibly TRBD1 (5 bases). The CDR3 runs to 15 residues. CDR1 and CDR2 from the germline V gene are KGHSH and LQKENI. Trimming shortened V by 5 bases and J by 8 bases, and 18 bases separated the two germline ends.

The table lists this clone with a count of one. The chain's CDR3 is CASSFGLAGARETQYF. The CDR3 bases are TGTGCCAGCAGTTTCGGCCTAGCGGGGGCTCGGGAGACCCAGTACTTC. The chain carries TRBV28 and TRBJ2-5; the match to TRBD2 covers 10 bases. Germline CDR1 MDHEN, CDR2 SYDVKM. The V and J ends lost 3 bases and 5 bases, in that order; junction bases with no gene match: 9. The CDR3 contains 16 residues.

This clone was seen a few times. This chain joins TRBV27 and TRBJ1-2, with D possibly matching TRBD1 (5 bases). V was shortened by 3 bases and J by 6 bases, with 8 bases between the two germline ends. The germline gives CDR1 MNHEY, CDR2 SMNVEV (reference sequence). The CDR3 sequence is 12 residues long. The CDR3 DNA follows: TGTGCCAGCAGTTTTGGGGGGAATGGCTACACCTTC. This sequence encodes CASSFGGNGYTF.

The V and J genes are TRBV4-2 and TRBJ2-2; TRBD2 agrees at 9 bases. CDR1 LGHNA and CDR2 YNFKEQ come from the germline V gene. CDR3 length: 18 amino acids. Trimming at V came to 1 base and at J to 2 bases, leaving 8 bases not matched to a gene. The CDR3 loop reads CASSQVASGEENTGELFF. CDR3 in DNA: TGTGCCAGCAGCCAAGTGGCTAGCGGGGAGGAAAACACCGGGGAGCTGTTTTTT.

V usage is TRBV28 and J usage is TRBJ1-2; 7 bases map to TRBD1. CDR1 and CDR2 from the germline V gene are MDHEN and SYDVKM. There are 16 residues in the CDR3. After removal of 2 bases from V and 1 base from J, the junction contained 7 bases not matched to a gene. The CDR3 region has the DNA TGTGCCAGCAGTTTAGGCATAGGGGGCCTTAACTATGGCTACACCTTC. Its translation is CASSLGIGGLNYGYTF.

This clone is judged medium-sized. V gene TRBV28 combines with J gene TRBJ1-1; possible D gene TRBD1, 6 bases. CDR1 is MDHEN, CDR2 SYDVKM, per germline. V shed 7 bases and J shed 8 bases, with 14 bases lying between them. This CDR3 comprises 12 residues. CDR3 protein: CASIRSGTEAFF. The CDR3 bases are TGTGCCAGCATACGTTCCGGGACAGAAGCTTTCTTT.

V and J are TRBV3-1 (or the pseudogene TRBV3-2) and TRBJ1-4; a possible D gene is TRBD1 (5 bases). V was trimmed by 6 bases and J by 5 bases, leaving 13 bases between them. The CDR3 sequence is 14 residues long. CDR1 is LGHDT and CDR2 is YNNKEL in the germline V gene (reference sequence). For the CDR3, the DNA is TGTGCCAGCAGGCCTAGCCGGGGGAATGAAAAACTGTTTTTT. Translated, it gives CASRPSRGNEKLFF.

This clone was observed a few times. The chain recombines TRBV6-1 with TRBJ1-3; D uncertain. The germline V gene encodes CDR1 MNHNS and CDR2 SASEGT. The length of the CDR3 is 15 residues. Trimming removed 2 bases at V and 1 base at J, with 9 bases between. This chain's CDR3 is CASSETSGSGNTIYF. As DNA, the CDR3 is TGTGCCAGCAGTGAAACATCGGGATCTGGAAACACCATATATTTT.

The rearrangement uses TRBV7-6 and TRBJ2-5; maybe TRBD1 (6 bases). The CDR3 has 16 amino acids. Germline V gene data show CDR1 as SGHVS and CDR2 as FNYEAQ. Trimming took 1 base from V and 3 from J, leaving 15 bases between them. CDR3 bases: TGTGCCAGCAGCTTAGGAGTCCTTTCAGGGGAAGAGACCCAGTACTTC. It specifies CASSLGVLSGEETQYF.

This clone has just a few counts. The genes are TRBV12-3 or TRBV12-4 and TRBJ2-7; 8 nucleotides line up with TRBD1. V gave up 11 bases and J gave up 4 bases; unmatched junction bases: 10. The CDR3 extends over 13 amino acids. The CDR3 loop reads CACSGQGFYEQYF. CDR3 bases: TGTGCCTGTTCTGGACAGGGATTTTACGAGCAGTACTTC.

The chain employs TRBV7-9 and TRBJ1-4; D is unresolved. V gave up 5 bases and J gave up 8 bases, with 15 bases separating them. The germline V gene has CDR1 SEHNR and CDR2 FQNEAQ (reference sequence). The CDR3 consists of 14 residues. The CDR3 DNA reads as TGTGCCAGCAGCGAACGCGACGGGAGGGAAAAACTGTTTTTT. Protein sequence: CASSERDGREKLFF.